Listed here are 32 T cell receptor beta chains from one sample, sequenced in a study of shared clonotypes between healthy human individuals. Libraries were prepared by immunoSEQ multiplex PCR; TCRdb keeps only in-frame clonotypes and omits some of them. The data show approximately 940,000 clones, about three quarters seen once. What was sequenced was memory CD4+ T cells sorted from blood. Regarding subset: CD45RA-negative fraction. The receptors were gathered from a man between 18 and 29 years old in good health.

This clone has more than one count but fewer than ten. This chain connects TRBV15 to TRBJ1-2; 9 bases are shared with TRBD1. CDR3 size: 19 residues. Germline assignment: CDR1 LNHNV and CDR2 YYDKDF (reference sequence). Trimming at V came to 0 bases and at J to 2 bases, leaving 13 bases not matched to a gene. CDR3 region: CATSRDLTPGTGKNYGYTF. For the CDR3, the DNA is TGTGCCACCAGCAGAGATCTAACCCCGGGGACAGGGAAAAACTATGGCTACACCTTC.

This chain uses TRBV5-1 with TRBJ2-5; 7 bases are a match to TRBD2. V shed 3 bases and J 5 bases; nucleotides not matched to a gene: 10. The CDR3 sequence is 15 residues long. The germline gives CDR1 SGHRS, CDR2 YFSETQ. CDR3 coding DNA: TGCGCCAGCAGCTCGGATACTAGCGTTCCGGAGACCCAGTACTTC. Amino acids: CASSSDTSVPETQYF.

Regarding this clone: Different DNA sequences within this sample yield the same CDR3. This chain connects TRBV11-1 to TRBJ1-6; possible D gene TRBD1, 5 bases. V was trimmed by 1 base and J by 7 bases, leaving 11 bases between them. There are 15 residues in the CDR3. The germline CDR1 and CDR2 sequences are SGHAT and FQDESV (reference sequence). DNA for the CDR3: TGTGCCAGCAGCTTAGGGGACCGAGGGAATTCACCCCTCCACTTT. Translated, it gives CASSLGDRGNSPLHF.

The chain is built from TRBV5-4 and TRBJ1-2, with 7 bases matching TRBD1. The length of the CDR3 is 17 residues. V lost 0 bases and J lost 1; bases outside the gene matches: 9. Germline CDR1 is SGHNT and CDR2 is YYREEE (reference sequence). CDR3 sequence reads: CASSLGQGPGVNYGYTF. The CDR3, as DNA: TGTGCCAGCAGCTTGGGACAGGGACCGGGGGTTAACTATGGCTACACCTTC.

The J gene is TRBJ2-3, the V gene TRBV6-6, with D possibly being TRBD1 (5 bases). The length of the CDR3 is 12 residues. Trimming stripped 11 bases from V and 5 bases from J, with 14 bases between. Germline-derived CDR1 and CDR2 are MNHNY and SVGAGI (reference sequence). The CDR3 DNA follows: TGTGCCCTCCTCGGGCAGGGAGATACGCAGTATTTT. It yields the protein CALLGQGDTQYF.

The J gene is TRBJ2-5, the V gene TRBV7-2; TRBD1 matches 9 bases. V lost 3 bases to trimming and J lost 7 bases; unmatched junction nucleotides: 6. The CDR3 is 14 amino acids. Germline V gene sequence: CDR1 SGHTA, CDR2 FQGNSA. CDR3 amino acids: CASSFWGQGRTQYF. The DNA of the CDR3 is TGTGCCAGCAGCTTCTGGGGACAGGGAAGGACCCAGTACTTC. The whole variable domain, filled in from reference TRBV7-2 and TRBJ2-5, reads GAGVSQSPSNKVTEKGKDVELRCDPISGHTALYWYRQSLGQGLEFLIYFQGNSAPDKSGLPSDRFSAERTGGSVSTLTIQRTQQEDSAVYLCASSFWGQGRTQYFGPGTRLLVL.

J is TRBJ1-5 and V is TRBV6-1; D is undetermined. The germline CDR1 and CDR2 sequences are MNHNS and SASEGT. Deletions cut 6 bases from V and 2 bases from J, with 14 bases between. CDR3 length: 15 amino acids. CDR3 nucleotide sequence: TGTGCCAGCAGGAATCCTTGGAGAGGCAATCAGCCCCAGCATTTT. It is translated as CASRNPWRGNQPQHF.

This clone was seen a few times. This CDR3 is also generated by other DNA sequences in the sample. J is TRBJ1-1 and V is TRBV19; D uncertain. The CDR3 length is 13 residues. V lost 1 base, J lost 4 bases, and 7 bases lay in between. CDR1 is LNHDA and CDR2 is SQIVND in the germline V gene (reference sequence). The DNA of the CDR3 is TGTGCCAGTAGTATAGGCGGGAGCACTGAAGCTTTCTTT. Amino acid sequence: CASSIGGSTEAFF.

The V call is TRBV30, the J call TRBJ2-2, with 9 bases aligning to TRBD1. Germline assignment: CDR1 GTSNPN and CDR2 SVGIG (reference sequence). The CDR3 length is 14 residues. Trimming removed 4 bases from V and 3 bases from J; junction bases left unmatched: 3. CDR3 in DNA: TGTGCCTGGAACCGGGACAGGGACACCGGGGAGCTGTTTTTT. Protein product: CAWNRDRDTGELFF.

This chain connects TRBV7-2 to TRBJ2-5, with D tentatively TRBD1 or TRBD2 (5 bases each). Germline CDR1 and CDR2: SGHTA and FQGNSA. The V end lost 4 bases, the J end lost 5 bases, and 11 bases lay between the germline ends. The CDR3 sequence is 13 residues long. Written as DNA, the CDR3 is TGTGCCAGCAGCTCCGGGACCTGGGAGACCCAGTACTTC. Amino acid sequence: CASSSGTWETQYF. Full variable domain (rest looked up from reference TRBV7-2 and TRBJ2-5): GAGVSQSPSNKVTEKGKDVELRCDPISGHTALYWYRQSLGQGLEFLIYFQGNSAPDKSGLPSDRFSAERTGGSVSTLTIQRTQQEDSAVYLCASSSGTWETQYFGPGTRLLVL.

This chain joins TRBV15 and TRBJ2-3; 10 bases are shared with TRBD2. This CDR3 spans 19 amino acids. CDR1 and CDR2 (germline): LNHNV, YYDKDF (reference sequence). Trimming at V came to 3 bases and at J to 0 bases, leaving 12 bases not matched to a gene. CDR3 residues: CATSRGTQGLAASTDTQYF. The DNA of the CDR3 is TGTGCCACCAGCAGGGGCACGCAAGGACTAGCGGCTAGCACAGATACGCAGTATTTT.

The rearrangement links TRBV9 to TRBJ2-5, with D tentatively TRBD1 (5 bases). This CDR3 has 14 amino acids. The V and J ends lost 2 bases and 4 bases respectively, with 12 bases between them. Germline V lookup: CDR1 SGDLS, CDR2 YYNGEE. The CDR3 here is CASSVGRALETQYF. For the CDR3, the DNA is TGTGCCAGCAGCGTTGGCAGGGCCTTAGAGACCCAGTACTTC.

The gene calls are TRBV13 and TRBJ2-3; D assignment may be TRBD1 or TRBD2 (5 bases each). The ends were cut back, 1 base at V and 3 bases at J, with 11 bases in the middle. Germline V gene sequence: CDR1 PRHDT, CDR2 FYEKMQ (reference sequence). The CDR3 consists of 15 residues. CDR3 region: CASSLEGRRTDTQYF. CDR3 coding DNA: TGTGCCAGCAGCTTAGAGGGACGGAGAACAGATACGCAGTATTTT.

V is TRBV23-1 and J is TRBJ2-7, with D maybe TRBD1 (6 bases). TRBV23-1 is filed as an ORF, its function uncertain. The CDR3 loop spans 14 amino acids. V lost 6 bases to trimming and J lost 3 bases, with 15 bases between them. The CDR3 region is CASSPRGTDYEQYF. The DNA for the CDR3 is TGCGCCAGCAGCCCGAGGGGGACCGACTACGAGCAGTACTTC.

This clone was seen only a few times. This chain uses TRBV5-1 with TRBJ1-3; no clear D. The germline V gene encodes CDR1 SGHRS and CDR2 YFSETQ. The CDR3 runs to 13 residues. Trimming removed 5 bases at V and 0 bases at J, with 6 bases between. CDR3 nucleotide sequence: TGCGCCAGCAGGACCTACTCTGGAAACACCATATATTTT. This translates into CASRTYSGNTIYF. The complete variable domain, with remaining parts taken from reference TRBV5-1 and TRBJ1-3, reads KAGVTQTPRYLIKTRGQQVTLSCSPISGHRSVSWYQQTPGQGLQFLFEYFSETQRNKGNFPGRFSGRQFSNSRSEMNVSTLELGDSALYLCASRTYSGNTIYFGEGSWLTVV.

The chain uses TRBV6-5 and TRBJ1-6, with no clear D. Looked up from germline, CDR1 is MNHEY and CDR2 is SVGAGI. The V end lost 6 bases, the J end lost 10 bases, and 13 bases lay between the germline ends. The CDR3 runs 13 residues. The CDR3 region has the DNA TGTGCCAGCAGCCCCGAAGCACGATCACCCCTCCACTTT. Translated: CASSPEARSPLHF.

This clone was detected only once. CDR3: CASGQTSGSADTQYF. The CDR3 bases are TGTGCCAGCGGCCAGACTAGCGGGAGCGCAGATACGCAGTATTTT. The chain combines TRBV6-6 with TRBJ2-3, with 12 bases that match TRBD2. J was trimmed by 4 bases and V by 8 bases; bases with no gene match: 7. This CDR3 comprises 15 residues. Germline V gene data show CDR1 as MNHNY and CDR2 as SVGAGI (reference sequence).

V usage is TRBV25-1 and J usage is TRBJ2-7; 7 bases agree with TRBD1. CDR1 is MGHDK, CDR2 SYGVNS, per germline. There are 14 residues in the CDR3. V gave up 1 base and J gave up 5 bases; unmatched junction bases: 5. CDR3 in amino acids: CASSESGQFHEQYF. The CDR3 DNA is TGTGCCAGCAGTGAATCGGGACAGTTCCACGAGCAGTACTTC.

J is TRBJ1-1 and V is TRBV6-5, with D possibly being TRBD1 (6 bases). The CDR3 runs to 14 residues. Trimming shortened V by 6 bases and J by 3 bases, and 14 bases separated the two germline ends. The germline V gene has CDR1 MNHEY and CDR2 SVGAGI. As DNA, the CDR3 is TGTGCCAGCAGCCGAAAGGGGGGGGACACTGAAGCTTTCTTT. Amino acid sequence: CASSRKGGDTEAFF.

V usage is TRBV6-5 and J usage is TRBJ1-5; D is unresolved. The germline V and J ends were trimmed by 2 bases and 1 base, with 9 bases remaining between them. This CDR3 is built from 15 residues. Germline V CDR1 and CDR2: MNHEY, SVGAGI. The CDR3 sequence: CASSYGRGSNQPQHF. For the CDR3, the DNA is TGTGCCAGCAGTTACGGCAGAGGCAGCAATCAGCCCCAGCATTTT.

This clone appeared a few times. The J gene is TRBJ2-2, the V gene TRBV30, with TRBD2 matching 8 bases. In germline, CDR1 is GTSNPN, CDR2 SVGIG (reference sequence). CDR3 length equals 14 residues. V was clipped by 5 bases and J by 4 bases; unmatched bases: 6. CDR3 residues: CAWGTRGFTGELFF. The DNA for the CDR3 is TGTGCCTGGGGGACTAGGGGATTCACCGGGGAGCTGTTTTTT.

The rearrangement uses TRBV25-1 and TRBJ2-3, with 10 bases that match TRBD2. V lost 4 bases and J lost 1; bases outside the gene matches: 8. Germline CDR1 and CDR2: MGHDK and SYGVNS. This CDR3 is 17 amino acids long. The chain's CDR3 is CASSGLAGGRGTDTQYF. CDR3 bases: TGTGCCAGCAGTGGATTAGCGGGAGGCCGGGGCACAGATACGCAGTATTTT.

The V call is TRBV19, the J call TRBJ2-4, with a tentative D call TRBD2 (5 bases). This CDR3 has 17 amino acids. The germline V and J ends were trimmed by 0 bases and 4 bases, with 16 bases remaining between them. CDR1 and CDR2 (germline): LNHDA, SQIVND (reference sequence). The DNA of the CDR3 is TGTGCCAGTAGTATAGATCGACGGGGAGACACAAAAAACATTCAGTACTTC. Its protein product is CASSIDRRGDTKNIQYF.

The chain uses TRBV2 and TRBJ1-4; 9 bases are a match to TRBD1. In germline, CDR1 is SNHLY, CDR2 FYNNEI. The CDR3 has 15 amino acids. J gave up 5 bases and V 6 bases, and 7 bases lay outside the gene matches. CDR3 region: CASSYRGQRNEKLFF. CDR3 coding DNA: TGTGCCAGCAGCTACAGGGGGCAGAGAAATGAAAAACTGTTTTTT.

This chain joins TRBV2 and TRBJ1-1; D remains ambiguous. The germline V and J ends were trimmed by 5 bases and 1 base, with 8 bases remaining between them. The length of the CDR3 is 13 residues. Germline loops: CDR1 SNHLY, CDR2 FYNNEI. This CDR3 reads CASSSHRNTEAFF. In nucleotides, the CDR3 is TGTGCCAGCAGTTCCCACAGGAACACTGAAGCTTTCTTT.

The genes are TRBV9 and TRBJ1-4; tentative D call: TRBD1 (5 bases). The CDR3 is made up of 14 amino acids. The V end lost 1 base, the J end lost 7 bases, and 11 bases lay between the germline ends. Germline V lookup: CDR1 SGDLS, CDR2 YYNGEE. DNA for the CDR3: TGTGCCAGCAGCGTACGGGGCGAAGGTGAAAAACTGTTTTTT. Amino acids: CASSVRGEGEKLFF.

The rearrangement joins TRBV29-1 to TRBJ2-6; D unclear. Trimming left V 4 bases short and J 0 bases short, with 13 bases between. Germline loops: CDR1 SQVTM, CDR2 ANQGSEA. The CDR3 totals 16 residues. The CDR3 spells CSVASVSVSGANVLTF. The DNA of the CDR3 is TGCAGCGTTGCATCCGTTTCAGTCTCTGGGGCCAACGTCCTGACTTTC. Complete variable domain (other parts from reference TRBV29-1 and TRBJ2-6): SAVISQKPSRDICQRGTSLTIQCQVDSQVTMMFWYRQQPGQSLTLIATANQGSEATYESGFVIDKFPISRPNLTFSTLTVSNMSPEDSSIYLCSVASVSVSGANVLTFGAGSRLTVL.

The chain joins TRBV7-2 to TRBJ2-5; 7 positions match TRBD1. The germline V gene has CDR1 SGHTA and CDR2 FQGNSA. V was pared by 1 base and J by 0 bases, with 2 bases of the junction left unmatched. CDR3 length equals 15 residues. CDR3 loop: CASSLVRGYQETQYF. The CDR3 coding sequence is TGTGCCAGCAGCTTAGTCAGGGGGTACCAAGAGACCCAGTACTTC.

The V call is TRBV18, the J call TRBJ1-3; 7 bases are shared with TRBD1. Germline loops: CDR1 KGHSH, CDR2 LQKENI. There are 17 residues in the CDR3. V lost 3 bases, J lost 0 bases, and 8 bases stayed unmatched. CDR3 amino acids: CASSPVGRGSSGNTIYF. CDR3 in DNA: TGTGCCAGCTCACCGGTGGGCAGGGGGTCCTCTGGAAACACCATATATTTT. Supplemented by reference TRBV18 and TRBJ1-3, the full variable domain reads NAGVMQNPRHLVRRRGQEARLRCSPMKGHSHVYWYRQLPEEGLKFMVYLQKENIIDESGMPKERFSAEFPKEGPSILRIQQVVRGDSAAYFCASSPVGRGSSGNTIYFGEGSWLTVV.

This rearrangement joins TRBV18 to TRBJ2-5; possible D gene TRBD2, 5 bases. V lost 3 bases and J 5 bases, leaving 10 bases between the germline ends. Germline CDR1 reads KGHSH; CDR2 reads LQKENI. The CDR3 has 13 residues. The CDR3 sequence: CASSPLAVETQYF. DNA of the CDR3: TGTGCCAGCTCACCGCTAGCTGTGGAGACCCAGTACTTC. Combining the CDR3 with reference TRBV18 and TRBJ2-5 gives the whole variable domain NAGVMQNPRHLVRRRGQEARLRCSPMKGHSHVYWYRQLPEEGLKFMVYLQKENIIDESGMPKERFSAEFPKEGPSILRIQQVVRGDSAAYFCASSPLAVETQYFGPGTRLLVL.

There are a few counts of this clone. The same CDR3 can be traced to other DNA sequences in this sample. V and J are TRBV5-1 and TRBJ2-5; possible D gene TRBD2, 6 bases. CDR1 SGHRS and CDR2 YFSETQ come from the germline V gene. The V end lost 4 bases, the J end lost 2 bases, and 9 bases lay between the germline ends. The CDR3 covers 13 residues. Here the CDR3 reads CASSGTSQETQYF. CDR3 nucleotides: TGCGCCAGCAGCGGGACTTCTCAAGAGACCCAGTACTTC.

The rearrangement uses TRBV6-5 and TRBJ1-6; 10 bases match TRBD1. This CDR3 comprises 15 residues. Per germline, CDR1 MNHEY and CDR2 SVGAGI. V lost 4 bases, J lost 12 bases, and 9 bases stayed unmatched. The CDR3, as DNA: TGTGCCAGCAGTTGGGACAGGGGTTCCCCCCTACCCCTCCACTTT. Protein sequence: CASSWDRGSPLPLHF.